The entry below gives a single TCR beta chain sequence along with its context. Its antigen is as yet unknown. These data are taken from a study of neurological immune-mediated disorders. Study-wide findings and caveats: The study found the most TCR clonal expansion in HTLV-1-associated myelopathy and the least in multiple sclerosis, below healthy controls. No sharing of CDR3 amino acid sequences was observed among expanded clones across subjects, suggesting private repertoires in all groups.

Synthesis of cDNA was accomplished via 5'RACE employing 10-nucleotide random UMIs. TCRdb processed the 5' RACE reads anew with MiXCR; each CDR3 protein has one entry. The sample lists approximately 40,000 distinct CDR3 sequences; around 5% were seen once. Trimming cost V 5 bases and J 5 bases, with 12 bases left between them. This CDR3 has 14 amino acids. Germline V gene lookup returns CDR1 SGHTA and CDR2 FQGNSA. Sorted libraries drew on around 1 million CD4+ or CD8+ T cells. The V call is TRBV7-2, the J call TRBJ2-2, with D perhaps TRBD2 (6 bases). The clonotype comes from a man aged 18 to 35 in good health. Material: CD4+ T cells from blood. CDR3 region: CASSQGTFTGELFF. CDR3 nucleotides: TGTGCCAGCAGCCAAGGGACTTTTACCGGGGAGCTGTTTTTT.